This T cell receptor (beta chain) was recorded in a study of T cells in localized non-small cell lung cancer. This CDR3 has 16 residues. V lost 4 bases and J lost 1; bases outside the gene matches: 8. Germline V gene lookup returns CDR1 GTSNPN and CDR2 SVGIG (reference sequence). Clones were sequenced by immunoSEQ multiplex PCR, and TCRdb holds only the in-frame ones, with some missing. The sample shows 1,500 to 2,000 clones, about 24% of them seen only once. The sequencing used lung tumor tissue, collected before any cancer treatment. This receptor was taken from a male donor aged 60 or older with stage I lung adenocarcinoma. The V call is TRBV30, the J call TRBJ2-2; TRBD1 matches at 8 bases. CDR3 residues: CAWIPPGQVNTGELFF. The CDR3 region has the DNA TGTGCCTGGATCCCCCCGGGACAGGTGAACACCGGGGAGCTGTTTTTT. Full variable domain (outside the CDR3, taken from reference TRBV30 and TRBJ2-2): SQTIHQWPATLVQPVGSPLSLECTVEGTSNPNLYWYRQAAGRGLQLLFYSVGIGQISSEVPQNLSASRPQDRQFILSSKKLLLSDSGFYLCAWIPPGQVNTGELFFGEGSRLTVL.